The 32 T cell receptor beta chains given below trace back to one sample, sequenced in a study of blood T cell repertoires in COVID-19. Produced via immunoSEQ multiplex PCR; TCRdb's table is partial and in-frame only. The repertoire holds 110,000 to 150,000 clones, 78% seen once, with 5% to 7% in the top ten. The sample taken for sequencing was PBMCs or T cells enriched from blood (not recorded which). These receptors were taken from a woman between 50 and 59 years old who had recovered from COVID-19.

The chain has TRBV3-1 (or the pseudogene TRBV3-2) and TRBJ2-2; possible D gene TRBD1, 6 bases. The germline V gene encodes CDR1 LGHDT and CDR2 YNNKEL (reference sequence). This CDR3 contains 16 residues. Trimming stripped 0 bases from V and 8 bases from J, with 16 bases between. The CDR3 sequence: CASSQEPSDRQGELFF. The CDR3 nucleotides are TGTGCCAGCAGCCAAGAACCCTCGGACAGACAAGGGGAGCTGTTTTTT.

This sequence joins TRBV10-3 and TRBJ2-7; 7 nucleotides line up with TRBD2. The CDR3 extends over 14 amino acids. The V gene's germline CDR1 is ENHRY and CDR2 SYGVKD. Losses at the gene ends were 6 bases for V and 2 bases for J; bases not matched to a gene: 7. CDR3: CAISAGREAYEQYF. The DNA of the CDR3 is TGTGCCATCAGCGCCGGTCGGGAGGCCTACGAGCAGTACTTC.

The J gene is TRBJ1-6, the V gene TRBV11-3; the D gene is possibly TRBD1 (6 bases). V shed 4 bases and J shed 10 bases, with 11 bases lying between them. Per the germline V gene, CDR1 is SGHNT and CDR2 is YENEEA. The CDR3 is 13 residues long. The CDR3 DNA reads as TGTGCCAGCAGCTCAGGACAGTTATCACCCCTCCACTTT. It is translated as CASSSGQLSPLHF. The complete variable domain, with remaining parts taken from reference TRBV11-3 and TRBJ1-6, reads EAGVVQSPRYKIIEKKQPVAFWCNPISGHNTLYWYLQNLGQGPELLIRYENEEAVDDSQLPKDRFSAERLKGVDSTLKIQPAELGDSAVYLCASSSGQLSPLHFGNGTRLTVT.

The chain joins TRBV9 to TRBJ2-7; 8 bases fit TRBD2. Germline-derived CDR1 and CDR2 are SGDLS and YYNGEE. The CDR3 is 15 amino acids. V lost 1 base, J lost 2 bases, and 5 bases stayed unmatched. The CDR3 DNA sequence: TGTGCCAGCAGCGTACTTGGCGGGGGGCCCTACGAGCAGTACTTC. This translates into CASSVLGGGPYEQYF.

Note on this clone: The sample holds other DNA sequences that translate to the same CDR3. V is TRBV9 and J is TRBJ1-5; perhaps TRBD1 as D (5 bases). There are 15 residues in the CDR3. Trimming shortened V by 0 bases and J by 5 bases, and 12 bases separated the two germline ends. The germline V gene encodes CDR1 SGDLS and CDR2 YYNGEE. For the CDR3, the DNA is TGTGCCAGCAGCGTAGGTGGCAGGGCGGATCAGCCCCAGCATTTT. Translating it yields CASSVGGRADQPQHF.

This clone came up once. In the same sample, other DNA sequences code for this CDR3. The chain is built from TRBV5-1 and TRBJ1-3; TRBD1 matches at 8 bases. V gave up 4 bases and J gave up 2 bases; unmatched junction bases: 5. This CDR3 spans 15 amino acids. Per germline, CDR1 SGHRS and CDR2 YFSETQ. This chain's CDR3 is CASSQGTGAGNTIYF. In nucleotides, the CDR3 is TGCGCCAGCAGCCAGGGGACAGGCGCTGGAAACACCATATATTTT.

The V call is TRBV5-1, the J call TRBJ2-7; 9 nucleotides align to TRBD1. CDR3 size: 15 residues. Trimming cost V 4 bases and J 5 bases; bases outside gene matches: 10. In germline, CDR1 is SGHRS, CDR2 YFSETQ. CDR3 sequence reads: CASSGKTGGIDEQYF. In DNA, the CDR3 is TGCGCCAGCAGCGGAAAGACAGGGGGAATTGACGAGCAGTACTTC.

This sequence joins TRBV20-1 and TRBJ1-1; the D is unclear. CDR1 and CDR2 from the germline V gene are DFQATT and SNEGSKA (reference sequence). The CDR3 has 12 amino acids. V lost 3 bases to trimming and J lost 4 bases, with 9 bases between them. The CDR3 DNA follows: TGCAGTGCTAGTCAGCGGGCCACTGAAGCTTTCTTT. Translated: CSASQRATEAFF.

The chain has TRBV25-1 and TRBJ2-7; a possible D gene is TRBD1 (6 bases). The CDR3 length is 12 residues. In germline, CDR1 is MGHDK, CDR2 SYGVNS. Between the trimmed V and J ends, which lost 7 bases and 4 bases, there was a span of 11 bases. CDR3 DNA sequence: TGTGCCAGCAACTCAGGGGTATACGAGCAGTACTTC. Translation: CASNSGVYEQYF.

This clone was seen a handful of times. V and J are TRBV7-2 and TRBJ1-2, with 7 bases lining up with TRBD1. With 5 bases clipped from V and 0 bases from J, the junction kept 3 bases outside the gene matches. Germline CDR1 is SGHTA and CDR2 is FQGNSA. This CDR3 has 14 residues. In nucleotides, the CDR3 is TGTGCCAGCAGCCCTGGGACAGCTAACTATGGCTACACCTTC. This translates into CASSPGTANYGYTF.

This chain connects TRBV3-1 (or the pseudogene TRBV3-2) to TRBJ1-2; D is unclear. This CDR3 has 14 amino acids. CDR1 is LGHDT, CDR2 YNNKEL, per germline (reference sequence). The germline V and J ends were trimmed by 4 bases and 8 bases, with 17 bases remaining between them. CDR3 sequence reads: CASSLSSLIGGYTF. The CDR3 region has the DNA TGTGCCAGCAGCCTAAGCAGCCTAATCGGGGGCTACACCTTC.

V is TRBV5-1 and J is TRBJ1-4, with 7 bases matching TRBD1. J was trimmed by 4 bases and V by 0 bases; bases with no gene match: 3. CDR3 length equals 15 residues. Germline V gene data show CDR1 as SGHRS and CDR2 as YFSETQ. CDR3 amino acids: CASSLAGQHNEKLFF. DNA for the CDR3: TGCGCCAGCAGCTTGGCGGGACAGCATAATGAAAAACTGTTTTTT.

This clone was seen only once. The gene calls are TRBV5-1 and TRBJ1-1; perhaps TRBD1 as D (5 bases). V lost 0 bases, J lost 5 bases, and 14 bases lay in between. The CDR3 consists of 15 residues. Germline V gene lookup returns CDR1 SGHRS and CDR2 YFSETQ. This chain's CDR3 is CASSLVAGGGTEAFF. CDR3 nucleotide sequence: TGCGCCAGCAGCTTGGTGGCAGGCGGGGGGACTGAAGCTTTCTTT.

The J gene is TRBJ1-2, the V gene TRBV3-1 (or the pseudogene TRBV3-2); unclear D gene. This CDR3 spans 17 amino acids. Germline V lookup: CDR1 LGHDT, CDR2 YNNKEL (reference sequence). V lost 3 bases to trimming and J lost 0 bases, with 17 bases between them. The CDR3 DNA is TGTGCCAGCAGCCAGTTCTCGGCGGGAAAGACTAACTATGGCTACACCTTC. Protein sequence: CASSQFSAGKTNYGYTF.

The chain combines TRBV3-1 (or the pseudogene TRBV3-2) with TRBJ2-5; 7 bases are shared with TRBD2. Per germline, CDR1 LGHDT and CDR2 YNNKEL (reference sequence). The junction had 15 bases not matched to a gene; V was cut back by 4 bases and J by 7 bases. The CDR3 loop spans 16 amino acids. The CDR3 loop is CASSPLASGAPRTQYF. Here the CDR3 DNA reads TGTGCCAGCAGCCCCCTAGCCAGCGGGGCCCCGCGGACCCAGTACTTC.

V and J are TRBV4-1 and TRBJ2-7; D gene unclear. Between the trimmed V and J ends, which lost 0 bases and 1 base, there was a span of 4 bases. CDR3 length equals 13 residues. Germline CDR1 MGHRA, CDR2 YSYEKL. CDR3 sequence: CASSQDRSYEQYF. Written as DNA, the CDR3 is TGCGCCAGCAGCCAAGACCGGTCCTACGAGCAGTACTTC.

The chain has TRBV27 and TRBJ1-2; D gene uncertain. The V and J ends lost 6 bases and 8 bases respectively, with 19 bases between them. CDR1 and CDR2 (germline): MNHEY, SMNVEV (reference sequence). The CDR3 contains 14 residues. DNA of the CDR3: TGTGCCAGCAGCCCTCAGTTGGGCCTCGGCGGCTACACCTTC. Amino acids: CASSPQLGLGGYTF.

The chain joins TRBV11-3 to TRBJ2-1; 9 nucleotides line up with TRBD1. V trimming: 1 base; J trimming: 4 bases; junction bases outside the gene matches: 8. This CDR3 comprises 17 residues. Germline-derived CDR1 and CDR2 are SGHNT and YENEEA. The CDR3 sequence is CASSLVIGDRDYNEQFF. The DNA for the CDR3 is TGTGCCAGCAGCTTAGTTATCGGGGACAGGGATTACAATGAGCAGTTCTTC.

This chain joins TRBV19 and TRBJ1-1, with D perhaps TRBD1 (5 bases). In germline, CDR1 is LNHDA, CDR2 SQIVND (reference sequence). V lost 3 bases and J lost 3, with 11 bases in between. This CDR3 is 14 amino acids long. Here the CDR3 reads CASSIGEGDTEAFF. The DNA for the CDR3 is TGTGCCAGTAGTATTGGGGAAGGGGACACTGAAGCTTTCTTT.

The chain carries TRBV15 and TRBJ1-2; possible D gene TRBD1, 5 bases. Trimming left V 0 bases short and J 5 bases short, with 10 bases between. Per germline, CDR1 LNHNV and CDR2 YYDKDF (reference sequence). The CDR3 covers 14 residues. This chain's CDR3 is CATSRDYGGYGYTF. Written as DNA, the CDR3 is TGTGCCACCAGCAGAGATTATGGGGGGTATGGCTACACCTTC. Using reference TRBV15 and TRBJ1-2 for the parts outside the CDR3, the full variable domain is DAMVIQNPRYQVTQFGKPVTLSCSQTLNHNVMYWYQQKSSQAPKLLFHYYDKDFNNEADTPDNFQSRRPNTSFCFLDIRSPGLGDTAMYLCATSRDYGGYGYTFGSGTRLTVV.

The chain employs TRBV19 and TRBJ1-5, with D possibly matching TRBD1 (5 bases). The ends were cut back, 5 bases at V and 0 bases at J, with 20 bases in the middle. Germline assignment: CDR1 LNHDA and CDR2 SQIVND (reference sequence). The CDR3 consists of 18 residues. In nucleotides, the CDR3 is TGTGCCAGTAGTTCCCTACTCAGGGTAATCTTTAGCAATCAGCCCCAGCATTTT. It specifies CASSSLLRVIFSNQPQHF.

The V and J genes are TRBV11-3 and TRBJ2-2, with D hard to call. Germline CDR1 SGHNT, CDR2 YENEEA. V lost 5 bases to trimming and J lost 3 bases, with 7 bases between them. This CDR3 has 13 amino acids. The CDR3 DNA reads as TGTGCCAGCAGCCGGTTGGACACCGGGGAGCTGTTTTTT. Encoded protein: CASSRLDTGELFF. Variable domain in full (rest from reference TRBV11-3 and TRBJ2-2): EAGVVQSPRYKIIEKKQPVAFWCNPISGHNTLYWYLQNLGQGPELLIRYENEEAVDDSQLPKDRFSAERLKGVDSTLKIQPAELGDSAVYLCASSRLDTGELFFGEGSRLTVL.

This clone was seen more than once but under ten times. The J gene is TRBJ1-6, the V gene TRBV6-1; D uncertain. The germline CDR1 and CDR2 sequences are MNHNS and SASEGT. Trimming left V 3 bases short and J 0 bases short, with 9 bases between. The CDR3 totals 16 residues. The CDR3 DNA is TGTGCCAGCAGTGAGGGCATTAGCTCCTATAATTCACCCCTCCACTTT. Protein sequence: CASSEGISSYNSPLHF.

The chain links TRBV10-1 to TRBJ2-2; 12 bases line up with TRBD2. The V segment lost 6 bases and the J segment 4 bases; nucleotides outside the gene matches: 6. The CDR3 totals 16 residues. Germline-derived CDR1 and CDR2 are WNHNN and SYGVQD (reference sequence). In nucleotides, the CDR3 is TGCGCCAGCAGAAAAACTAGCGGGGGGACCACCGGGGAGCTGTTTTTT. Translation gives CASRKTSGGTTGELFF.

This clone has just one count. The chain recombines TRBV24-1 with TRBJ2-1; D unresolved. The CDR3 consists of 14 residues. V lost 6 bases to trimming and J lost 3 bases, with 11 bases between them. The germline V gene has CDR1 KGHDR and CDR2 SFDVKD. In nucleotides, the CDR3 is TGTGCCACCAGTACAGAACCGAGCTACAATGAGCAGTTCTTC. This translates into CATSTEPSYNEQFF.

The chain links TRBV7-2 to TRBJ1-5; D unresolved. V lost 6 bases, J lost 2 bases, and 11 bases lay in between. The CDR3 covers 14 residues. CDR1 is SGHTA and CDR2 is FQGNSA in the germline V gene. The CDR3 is CASSTYEGNQPQHF. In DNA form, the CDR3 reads TGTGCCAGCAGTACCTATGAGGGCAATCAGCCCCAGCATTTT.

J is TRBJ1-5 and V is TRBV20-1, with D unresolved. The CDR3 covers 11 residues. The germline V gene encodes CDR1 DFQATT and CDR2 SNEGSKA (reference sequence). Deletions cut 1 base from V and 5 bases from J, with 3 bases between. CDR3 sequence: CSARADQPQHF. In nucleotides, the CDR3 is TGCAGTGCTAGAGCTGATCAGCCCCAGCATTTT.

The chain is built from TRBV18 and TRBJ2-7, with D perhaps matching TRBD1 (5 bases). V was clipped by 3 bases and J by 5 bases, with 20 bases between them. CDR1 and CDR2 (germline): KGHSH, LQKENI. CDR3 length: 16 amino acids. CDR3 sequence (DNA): TGTGCCAGCTCACCTAATGTCCTAGGGGAAATAAACGAGCAGTACTTC. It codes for CASSPNVLGEINEQYF.

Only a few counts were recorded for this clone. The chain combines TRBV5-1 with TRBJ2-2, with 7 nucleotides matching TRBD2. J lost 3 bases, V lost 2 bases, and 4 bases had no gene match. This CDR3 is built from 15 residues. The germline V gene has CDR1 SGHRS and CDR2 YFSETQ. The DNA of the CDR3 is TGCGCCAGCAGCTTAAGGGCGGGGGACACCGGGGAGCTGTTTTTT. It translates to CASSLRAGDTGELFF.

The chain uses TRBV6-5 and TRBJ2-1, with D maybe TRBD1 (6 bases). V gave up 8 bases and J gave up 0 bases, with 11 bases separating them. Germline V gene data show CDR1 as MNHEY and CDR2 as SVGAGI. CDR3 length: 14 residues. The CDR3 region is CASARGSSYNEQFF. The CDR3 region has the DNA TGTGCCAGCGCTAGGGGGAGCTCCTACAATGAGCAGTTCTTC.

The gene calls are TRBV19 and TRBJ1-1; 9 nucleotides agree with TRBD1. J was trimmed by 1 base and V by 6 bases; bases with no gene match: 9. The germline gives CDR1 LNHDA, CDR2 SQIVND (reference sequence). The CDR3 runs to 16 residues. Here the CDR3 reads CASRVGTGIANTEAFF. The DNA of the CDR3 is TGTGCCAGTAGGGTCGGGACAGGGATCGCGAACACTGAAGCTTTCTTT.

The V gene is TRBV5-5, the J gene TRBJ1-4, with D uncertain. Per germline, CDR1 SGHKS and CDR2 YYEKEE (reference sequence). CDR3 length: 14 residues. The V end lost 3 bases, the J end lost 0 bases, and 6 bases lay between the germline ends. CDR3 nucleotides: TGTGCCAGCAGCTACAGTGCAACTAATGAAAAACTGTTTTTT. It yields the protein CASSYSATNEKLFF.